This T cell receptor beta chain was documented in a study of blood T cell repertoires in COVID-19. About the study: PBMCs, B-cell-depleted T cells, or T cells provided the cDNA or gDNA that made up the material.

Per the original data handling: Counts of nucleated cells, estimated from reference gene primer amplification, were obtained. Data came from immunoSEQ multiplex PCR; TCRdb stores just in-frame clones and leaves some out. V and J calls and clone size are copied from that table; D and trimming were computed from the DNA. Here the sample spans some 300,000 clones, roughly 90% being singletons. Those enrolled in Seattle joined during active infection and were followed longitudinally afterward. The CDR3 extends over 14 amino acids. The sequenced sample consisted of peripheral blood. This clonotype was sampled from a woman in her 70s with COVID-19, enrolled during active disease. The rearrangement links TRBV21-1 to TRBJ2-7; TRBD2, the D gene given by the table, was not confirmed from the DNA. TRBV21-1 is recorded as a pseudogene. The CDR3 loop reads CASSKSEGAYEQYF. CDR3 nucleotides: TGTGCCAGCAGCAAATCTGAGGGCGCCTACGAGCAGTACTTC.